The rows below give T cell receptor beta chains drawn from one sample of a study of vaccination and CD4 T cells after COVID-19. These receptors have no identified antigens. TCRdb re-derived calls from the PCR reads in MiXCR, one entry per CDR3 protein. The sample holds roughly 4,500 distinct CDR3 sequences, more than 20% seen once. The starting material was CD4+ T cells from blood, cultured in vitro, obtained after SARS-CoV-2 vaccination. The receptors shown here come from a human donor who had recovered from COVID-19. CDR3s include the opening cysteine and the closing phenylalanine or tryptophan. D genes are given only for firm matches. The size entry is marked missing in some rows and otherwise reads once, few, many or a size class.

j_gene,abundance,v_gene,d_gene,CDR3aa,CDR3nt
TRBJ2-3,-,TRBV20-1,TRBD2,CSAKVTSGGPGTTDTQYF,TGCAGTGCAAAGGTGACTAGCGGGGGCCCTGGTACCACAGATACGCAGTATTTT
TRBJ2-7,medium-sized,TRBV7-2,-,CASSSQHEQYF,TGTGCCAGCAGCTCCCAACACGAGCAGTACTTC
TRBJ1-1,many,TRBV15,TRBD1,CATSRQTGLGTEAFF,TGTGCCACCAGCAGGCAGACAGGGCTAGGCACTGAAGCTTTCTTT
TRBJ1-2,many,TRBV20-1,-,CSASSPGRSDGYTF,TGCAGTGCTAGTAGTCCAGGGCGGTCAGATGGCTACACCTTC
TRBJ2-5,many,TRBV27,-,CASSFAGSLRETQYF,TGTGCCAGCAGTTTTGCGGGGTCTTTGAGAGAGACCCAGTACTTC
TRBJ1-2,many,TRBV6-1,-,CASNRDRSYGYTF,TGTGCCAGCAACAGGGACCGAAGCTATGGCTACACCTTC
TRBJ2-7,-,TRBV10-3,TRBD1,CAISEWGDRSGSSYEQYF,TGTGCCATCAGTGAGTGGGGGGACAGGTCGGGGAGCTCCTACGAGCAGTACTTC
TRBJ2-7,-,TRBV12-3/TRBV12-4,-,CASSIRDPNYEQYF,TGTGCCAGCAGTATACGGGACCCCAACTACGAGCAGTACTTC
TRBJ2-7,-,TRBV11-3,-,CASSLSTTATSYEQYF,TGTGCCAGCAGCCTCTCAACGACAGCTACTTCCTACGAGCAGTACTTC
TRBJ2-5,-,TRBV5-4,TRBD2,CASSRGGGLEETQYF,TGTGCCAGCAGCCGCGGGGGGGGCCTAGAAGAGACCCAGTACTTC
TRBJ2-7,-,TRBV5-6,-,CASSPLQGYEQYF,TGTGCCAGCAGCCCCCTGCAGGGGTACGAGCAGTACTTC
TRBJ1-6,medium-sized,TRBV7-2,TRBD1,CASSRQGGSYNSPLHF,TGTGCCAGCAGCCGGCAGGGGGGCTCCTATAATTCACCCCTCCACTTT
TRBJ2-2,few,TRBV7-3,-,CASSLSGDTGELFF,TGTGCCAGCAGCTTATCGGGGGACACCGGGGAGCTGTTTTTT
TRBJ2-7,few,TRBV2,TRBD1,CASRGQVYYEQYF,TGTGCCAGCAGGGGACAGGTCTACTACGAGCAGTACTTC
TRBJ1-6,medium-sized,TRBV6-1,-,CASSETSPLHF,TGTGCCAGCAGTGAAACTTCACCCCTCCACTTT
TRBJ1-1,many,TRBV7-3,TRBD1,CASSSYRGTRAEAFF,TGTGCCAGCAGCTCCTACAGGGGAACTAGGGCTGAAGCTTTCTTT
TRBJ2-1,-,TRBV6-1,-,CASSRGPGFSYNEQFF,TGTGCCAGCAGTAGAGGGCCGGGCTTTAGCTACAATGAGCAGTTCTTC
TRBJ2-7,-,TRBV5-4,TRBD1,CASSSGTGAYEQYF,TGTGCCAGCAGTTCCGGGACAGGGGCCTACGAGCAGTACTTC
TRBJ2-7,large,TRBV6-1,-,CASSLQGGIGEQYF,TGTGCCAGCAGCTTACAGGGTGGTATCGGCGAGCAGTACTTC
TRBJ1-5,few,TRBV6-5,TRBD1,CASSSMTGNSNQPQHF,TGTGCCAGCAGTTCCATGACAGGGAATAGCAATCAGCCCCAGCATTTT
TRBJ1-6,medium-sized,TRBV27,TRBD1,CASGLGQGNSPLHF,TGTGCCAGCGGCCTCGGACAGGGCAATTCACCCCTCCACTTT
TRBJ2-3,-,TRBV6-1,-,CASSQRPGRRLSSHRYATQYF,TGTGCCAGCAGTCAAAGACCGGGACGGAGGCTAAGCAGCCACAGATACGCAACGCAGTATTTT
TRBJ2-3,many,TRBV20-1,TRBD1,CSARVTGATDTQYF,TGCAGTGCTAGAGTGACAGGGGCGACAGATACGCAGTATTTT
TRBJ1-2,many,TRBV28,-,CASKTRDGYTF,TGTGCCAGCAAGACGAGAGATGGCTACACCTTC
TRBJ2-7,medium-sized,TRBV27,-,CASSFRIAYEQYF,TGTGCCAGCAGTTTTAGAATAGCCTACGAGCAGTACTTC
TRBJ1-2,-,TRBV6-2/TRBV6-3,-,CASRTGANYGYTF,TGTGCCAGCAGGACAGGCGCAAACTATGGCTACACCTTC
TRBJ1-3,few,TRBV7-2,TRBD1,CASSQVTGGGNTIYF,TGTGCCAGCAGCCAGGTCACAGGGGGAGGAAACACCATATATTTT
TRBJ2-4,few,TRBV24-1,-,CATSDPDRNIQYF,TGTGCCACCAGTGATCCTGACAGAAACATTCAGTACTTC
TRBJ1-1,-,TRBV28,TRBD1,CASRKRWGTDSEAFF,TGTGCCAGCAGAAAACGATGGGGGACAGACTCTGAAGCTTTCTTT
TRBJ2-7,medium-sized,TRBV24-1,-,CATSDTGVGEQYF,TGTGCCACTAGTGATACAGGAGTTGGCGAGCAGTACTTC
TRBJ1-2,few,TRBV12-3/TRBV12-4,-,CASSRRQSGYTF,TGTGCCAGCAGCCGCAGACAGAGCGGCTACACCTTC
TRBJ2-7,medium-sized,TRBV20-1,-,CSATDKTYEQYF,TGCAGTGCTACAGACAAGACCTACGAGCAGTACTTC
TRBJ2-7,-,TRBV6-2/TRBV6-3,-,CASSYSLTSWGSITTYEQYF,TGTGCCAGCAGTTACTCTCTTACCTCCTGGGGGTCCATTACTACCTACGAGCAGTACTTC